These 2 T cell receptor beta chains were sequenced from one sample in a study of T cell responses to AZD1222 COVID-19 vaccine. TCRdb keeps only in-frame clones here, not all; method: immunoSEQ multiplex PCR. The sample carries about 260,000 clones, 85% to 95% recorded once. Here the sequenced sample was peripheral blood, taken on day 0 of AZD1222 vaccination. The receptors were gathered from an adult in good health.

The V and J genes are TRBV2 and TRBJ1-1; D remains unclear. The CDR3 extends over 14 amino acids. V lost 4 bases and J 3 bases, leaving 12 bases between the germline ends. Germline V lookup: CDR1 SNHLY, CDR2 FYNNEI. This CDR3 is CASSGGGLDTEAFF. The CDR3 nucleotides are TGTGCCAGCAGTGGGGGAGGTCTAGACACTGAAGCTTTCTTT.

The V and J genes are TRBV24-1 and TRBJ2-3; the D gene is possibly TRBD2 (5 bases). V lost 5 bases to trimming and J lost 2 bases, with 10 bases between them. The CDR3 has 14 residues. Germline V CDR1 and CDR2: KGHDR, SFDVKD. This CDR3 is CATSGNRDTDTQYF. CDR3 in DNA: TGTGCCACCAGTGGAAACCGGGACACAGATACGCAGTATTTT.